This T cell receptor beta chain was captured in a study of T-cell memory formation after mild COVID-19. At the level of the study: The two donors had largely donor-specific TCR clusters.

Germline V gene lookup returns CDR1 SGHKS and CDR2 YYEKEE (reference sequence). The V end lost 4 bases, the J end lost 8 bases, and 15 bases lay between the germline ends. The CDR3 extends over 14 amino acids. MiXCR, run by TCRdb on the 5' RACE reads, gives a single entry per CDR3 protein. The sample records about 350,000 distinct CDR3 sequences, approximately 14% being singletons. Sequencing was done on a sample of PBMCs or a T cell subset sorted from them (not recorded which). The clonotype originates from a man aged 18 to 30 who had mild COVID-19 (a few samples of this study predate the infection). Cell type and time point are not known. The chain joins TRBV5-5 to TRBJ1-4, with D possibly matching TRBD1 (6 bases). This chain's CDR3 is CASSLQGISEKLFF. In DNA, the CDR3 is TGTGCCAGCAGCCTACAGGGAATAAGCGAAAAACTGTTTTTT.